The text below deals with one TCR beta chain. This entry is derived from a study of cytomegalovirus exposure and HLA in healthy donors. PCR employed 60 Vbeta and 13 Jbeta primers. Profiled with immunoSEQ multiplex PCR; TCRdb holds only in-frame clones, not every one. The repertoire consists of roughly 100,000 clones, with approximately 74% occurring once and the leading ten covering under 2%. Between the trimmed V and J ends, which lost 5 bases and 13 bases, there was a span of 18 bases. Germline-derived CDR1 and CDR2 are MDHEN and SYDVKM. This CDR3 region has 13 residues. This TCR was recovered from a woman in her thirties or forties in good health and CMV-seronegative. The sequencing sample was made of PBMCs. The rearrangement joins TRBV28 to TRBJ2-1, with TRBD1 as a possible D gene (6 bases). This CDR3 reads CASSGPDRPKQFF. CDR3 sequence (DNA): TGTGCCAGCAGTGGCCCTGACAGGCCCAAACAGTTCTTC.